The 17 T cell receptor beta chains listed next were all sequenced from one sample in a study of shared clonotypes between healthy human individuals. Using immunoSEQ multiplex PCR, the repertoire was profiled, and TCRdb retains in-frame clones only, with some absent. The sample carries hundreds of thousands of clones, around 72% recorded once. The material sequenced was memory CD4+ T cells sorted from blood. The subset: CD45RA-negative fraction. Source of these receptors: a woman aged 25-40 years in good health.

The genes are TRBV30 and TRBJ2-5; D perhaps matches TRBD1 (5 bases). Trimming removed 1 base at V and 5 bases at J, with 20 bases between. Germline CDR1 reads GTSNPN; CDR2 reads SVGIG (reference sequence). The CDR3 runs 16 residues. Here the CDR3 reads CAWSGATAIMGETQYF. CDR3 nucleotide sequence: TGTGCCTGGAGTGGGGCGACAGCTATAATGGGGGAGACCCAGTACTTC.

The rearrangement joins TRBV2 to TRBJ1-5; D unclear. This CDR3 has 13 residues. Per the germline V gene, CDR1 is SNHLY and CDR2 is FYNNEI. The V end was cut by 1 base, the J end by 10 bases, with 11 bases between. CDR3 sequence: CASSEVGTGPQHF. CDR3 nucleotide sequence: TGTGCCAGCAGTGAAGTGGGCACGGGCCCCCAGCATTTT.

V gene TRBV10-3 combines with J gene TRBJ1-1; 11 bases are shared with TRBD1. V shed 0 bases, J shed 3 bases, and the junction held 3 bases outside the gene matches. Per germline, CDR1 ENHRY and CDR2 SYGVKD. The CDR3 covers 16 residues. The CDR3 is CAISESGTGGYTEAFF. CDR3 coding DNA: TGTGCCATCAGTGAGTCGGGGACAGGGGGATACACTGAAGCTTTCTTT.

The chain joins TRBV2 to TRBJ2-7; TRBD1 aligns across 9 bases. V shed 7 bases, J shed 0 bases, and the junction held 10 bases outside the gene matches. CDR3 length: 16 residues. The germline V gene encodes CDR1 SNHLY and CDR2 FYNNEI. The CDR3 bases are TGTGCCAGCATCATACCGGGACAGGGTAGCTCCTACGAGCAGTACTTC. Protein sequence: CASIIPGQGSSYEQYF.

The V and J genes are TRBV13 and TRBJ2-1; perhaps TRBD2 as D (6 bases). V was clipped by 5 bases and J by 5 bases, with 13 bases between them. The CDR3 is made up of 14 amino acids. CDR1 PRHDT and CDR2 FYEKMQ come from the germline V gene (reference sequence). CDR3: CASSLSDYNNEQFF. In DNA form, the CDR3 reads TGTGCCAGCAGCCTTTCGGACTACAACAATGAGCAGTTCTTC. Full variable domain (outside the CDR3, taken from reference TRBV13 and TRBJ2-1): AAGVIQSPRHLIKEKRETATLKCYPIPRHDTVYWYQQGPGQDPQFLISFYEKMQSDKGSIPDRFSAQQFSDYHSELNMSSLELGDSALYFCASSLSDYNNEQFFGPGTRLTVL.

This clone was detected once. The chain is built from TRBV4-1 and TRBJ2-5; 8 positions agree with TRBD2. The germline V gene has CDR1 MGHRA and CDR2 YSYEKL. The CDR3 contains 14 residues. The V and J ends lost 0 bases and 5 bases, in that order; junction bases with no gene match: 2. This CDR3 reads CASSQDPGGETQYF. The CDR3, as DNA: TGCGCCAGCAGCCAAGATCCGGGAGGGGAGACCCAGTACTTC.

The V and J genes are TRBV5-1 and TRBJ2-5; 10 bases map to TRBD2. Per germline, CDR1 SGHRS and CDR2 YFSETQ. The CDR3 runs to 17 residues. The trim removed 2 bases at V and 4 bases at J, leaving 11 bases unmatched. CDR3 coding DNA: TGCGCCAGCAGCTTAAATCCTAGCGGGAGTTCGGGAGAGACCCAGTACTTC. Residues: CASSLNPSGSSGETQYF.

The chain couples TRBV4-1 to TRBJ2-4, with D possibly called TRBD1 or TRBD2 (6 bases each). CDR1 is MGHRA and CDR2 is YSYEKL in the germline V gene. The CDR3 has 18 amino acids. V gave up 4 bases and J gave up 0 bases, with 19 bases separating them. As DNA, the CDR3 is TGCGCCAGCAGCCCGGGGGCGGCAGCGGGCTTAGCCAAAAACATTCAGTACTTC. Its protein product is CASSPGAAAGLAKNIQYF.

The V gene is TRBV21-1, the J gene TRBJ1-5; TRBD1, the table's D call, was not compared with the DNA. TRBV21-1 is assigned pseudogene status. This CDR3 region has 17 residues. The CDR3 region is CASSNTTRTGVNQPQHF. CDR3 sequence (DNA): TGTGCCAGCAGCAACACAACCCGGACAGGTGTAAATCAGCCCCAGCATTTT.

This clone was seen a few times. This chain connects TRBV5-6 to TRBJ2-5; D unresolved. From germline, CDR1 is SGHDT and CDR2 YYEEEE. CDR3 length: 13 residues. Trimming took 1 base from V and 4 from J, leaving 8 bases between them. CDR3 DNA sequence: TGTGCCAGCAGCTTGCCAGGAGTAGAGACCCAGTACTTC. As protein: CASSLPGVETQYF.

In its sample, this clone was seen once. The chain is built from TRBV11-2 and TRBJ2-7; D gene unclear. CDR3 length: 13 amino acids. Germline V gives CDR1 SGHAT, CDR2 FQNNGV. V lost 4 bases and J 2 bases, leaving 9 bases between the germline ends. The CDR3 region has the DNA TGTGCCAGCAGCTCCGGCCCAACCTACGAGCAGTACTTC. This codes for CASSSGPTYEQYF.

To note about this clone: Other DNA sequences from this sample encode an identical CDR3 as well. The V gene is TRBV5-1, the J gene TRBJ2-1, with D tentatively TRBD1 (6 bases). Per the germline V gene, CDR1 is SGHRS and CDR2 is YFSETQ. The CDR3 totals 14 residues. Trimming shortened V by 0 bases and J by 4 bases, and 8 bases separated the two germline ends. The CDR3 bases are TGCGCCAGCAGCTTGGAAGGGGGTTACAATGAGCAGTTCTTC. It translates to CASSLEGGYNEQFF. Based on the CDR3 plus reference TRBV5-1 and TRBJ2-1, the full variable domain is KAGVTQTPRYLIKTRGQQVTLSCSPISGHRSVSWYQQTPGQGLQFLFEYFSETQRNKGNFPGRFSGRQFSNSRSEMNVSTLELGDSALYLCASSLEGGYNEQFFGPGTRLTVL.

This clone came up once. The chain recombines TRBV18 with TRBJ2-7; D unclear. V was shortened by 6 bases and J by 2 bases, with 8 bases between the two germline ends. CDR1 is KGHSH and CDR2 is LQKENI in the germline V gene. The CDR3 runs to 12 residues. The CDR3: CASSSLTYEQYF. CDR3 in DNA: TGTGCCAGCTCCTCCTTAACCTACGAGCAGTACTTC.

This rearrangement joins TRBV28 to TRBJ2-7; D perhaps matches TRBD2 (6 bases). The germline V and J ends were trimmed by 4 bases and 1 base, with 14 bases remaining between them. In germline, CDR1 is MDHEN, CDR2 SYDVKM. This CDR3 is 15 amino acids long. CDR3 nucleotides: TGTGCCAGCAGTTCCAGTGAAGCGGGTTCCTACGAGCAGTACTTC. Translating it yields CASSSSEAGSYEQYF.

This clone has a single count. The CDR3 region is CASRSGQPSGNTIYF. CDR3 in DNA: TGCGCCAGCAGGTCCGGACAGCCCTCTGGAAACACCATATATTTT. The rearrangement joins TRBV5-1 to TRBJ1-3; weak D call: TRBD1 (6 bases). CDR1 SGHRS and CDR2 YFSETQ come from the germline V gene. This CDR3 contains 15 residues. Trimming shortened V by 5 bases and J by 0 bases, and 12 bases separated the two germline ends.

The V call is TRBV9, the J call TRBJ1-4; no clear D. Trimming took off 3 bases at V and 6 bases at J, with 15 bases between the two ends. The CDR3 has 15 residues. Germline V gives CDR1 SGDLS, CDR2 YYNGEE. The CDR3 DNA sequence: TGTGCCAGCAGCGCCCTGGGCAGTTTTTATGAAAAACTGTTTTTT. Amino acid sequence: CASSALGSFYEKLFF.

The CDR3: CATPRGFHYEQYF. In DNA, the CDR3 is TGTGCCACCCCTCGAGGTTTTCACTACGAGCAGTACTTC. The chain recombines TRBV6-6 with TRBJ2-7, with D uncertain. V was pared by 10 bases and J by 3 bases, with 16 bases between. The CDR3 spans 13 residues. Germline CDR1 and CDR2: MNHNY and SVGAGI (reference sequence).